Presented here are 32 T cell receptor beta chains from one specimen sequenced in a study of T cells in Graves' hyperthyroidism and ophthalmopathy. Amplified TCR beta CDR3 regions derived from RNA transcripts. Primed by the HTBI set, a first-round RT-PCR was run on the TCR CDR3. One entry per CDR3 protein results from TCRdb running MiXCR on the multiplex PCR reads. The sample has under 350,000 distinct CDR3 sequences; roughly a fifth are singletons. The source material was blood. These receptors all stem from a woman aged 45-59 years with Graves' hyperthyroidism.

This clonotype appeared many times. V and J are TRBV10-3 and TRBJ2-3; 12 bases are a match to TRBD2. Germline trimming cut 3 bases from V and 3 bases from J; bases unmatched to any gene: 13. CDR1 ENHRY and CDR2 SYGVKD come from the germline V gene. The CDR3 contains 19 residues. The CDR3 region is CAISETWPSGRAVTDTQYF. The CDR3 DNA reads TGTGCCATCAGTGAAACTTGGCCTAGCGGGAGGGCTGTGACAGATACGCAGTATTTT.

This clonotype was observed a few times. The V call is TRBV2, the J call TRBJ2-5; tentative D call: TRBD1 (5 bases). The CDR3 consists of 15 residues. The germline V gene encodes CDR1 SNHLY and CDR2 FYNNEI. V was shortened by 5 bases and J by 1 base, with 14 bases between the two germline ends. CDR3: CASSKTALIQETQYF. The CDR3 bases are TGTGCCAGCAGTAAGACAGCTCTAATCCAAGAGACCCAGTACTTC.

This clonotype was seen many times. CDR3 residues: CASSPGAGGTDTQYF. The DNA for the CDR3 is TGTGCCAGCTCACCAGGTGCGGGAGGCACAGATACGCAGTATTTT. V and J are TRBV18 and TRBJ2-3; 7 nucleotides align to TRBD2. The CDR3 runs 15 residues. The junction had 3 bases not matched to a gene; V was cut back by 2 bases and J by 1 base. Germline CDR1 KGHSH, CDR2 LQKENI.

CDR3 loop: CASRGQRMGEQFF. For the CDR3, the DNA is TGTGCCAGCAGGGGACAGAGGATGGGTGAGCAGTTCTTC. This rearrangement joins TRBV27 to TRBJ2-1, with TRBD1 identical over 7 bases. Germline V CDR1 and CDR2: MNHEY, SMNVEV (reference sequence). This CDR3 has 13 residues. V gave up 6 bases and J gave up 9 bases; unmatched junction bases: 8.

The chain's CDR3 is CASSLLAGEGETQYF. CDR3 DNA sequence: TGTGCCAGCAGCTTGCTAGCGGGGGAGGGGGAGACCCAGTACTTC. This chain uses TRBV5-5 with TRBJ2-5; 10 bases map to TRBD2. The CDR3 extends over 15 amino acids. The germline CDR1 and CDR2 sequences are SGHKS and YYEKEE (reference sequence). The trim removed 1 base at V and 5 bases at J, leaving 5 bases unmatched.

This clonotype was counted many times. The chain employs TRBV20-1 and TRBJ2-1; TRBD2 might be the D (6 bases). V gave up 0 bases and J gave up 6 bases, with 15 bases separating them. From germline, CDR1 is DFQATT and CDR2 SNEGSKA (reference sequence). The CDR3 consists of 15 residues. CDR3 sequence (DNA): TGCAGTGCTAGAGATATGAGGGCGGGACTCAATGAGCAGTTCTTC. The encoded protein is CSARDMRAGLNEQFF.

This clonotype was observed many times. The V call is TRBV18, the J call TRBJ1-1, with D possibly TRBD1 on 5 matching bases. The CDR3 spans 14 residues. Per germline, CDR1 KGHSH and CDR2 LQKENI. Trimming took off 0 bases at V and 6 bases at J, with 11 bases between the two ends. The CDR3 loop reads CASSPPDRGAEAFF. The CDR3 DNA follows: TGTGCCAGCTCACCACCGGATAGGGGTGCTGAAGCTTTCTTT.

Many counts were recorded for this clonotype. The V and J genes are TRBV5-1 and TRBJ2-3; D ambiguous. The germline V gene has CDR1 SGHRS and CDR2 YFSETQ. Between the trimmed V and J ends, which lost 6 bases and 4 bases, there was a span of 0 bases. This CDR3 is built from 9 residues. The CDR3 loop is CASTDTQYF. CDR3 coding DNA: TGCGCCAGCACAGATACGCAGTATTTT.

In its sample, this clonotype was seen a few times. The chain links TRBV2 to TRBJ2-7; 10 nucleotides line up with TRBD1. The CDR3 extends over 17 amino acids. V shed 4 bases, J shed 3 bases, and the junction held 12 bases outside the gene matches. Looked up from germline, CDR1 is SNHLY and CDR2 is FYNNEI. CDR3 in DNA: TGTGCCAGCAGTGTAAGTGTGAATTGGGACAGGGGCTACGAGCAGTACTTC. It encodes CASSVSVNWDRGYEQYF. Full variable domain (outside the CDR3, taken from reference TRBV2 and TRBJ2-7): EPEVTQTPSHQVTQMGQEVILRCVPISNHLYFYWYRQILGQKVEFLVSFYNNEISEKSEIFDDQFSVERPDGSNFTLKIRSTKLEDSAMYFCASSVSVNWDRGYEQYFGPGTRLTVT.

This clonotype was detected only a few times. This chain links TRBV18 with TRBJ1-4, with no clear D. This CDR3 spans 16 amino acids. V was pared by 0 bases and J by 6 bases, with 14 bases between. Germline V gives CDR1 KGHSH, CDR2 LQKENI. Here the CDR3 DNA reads TGTGCCAGCTCACCACCCCTCGGAGTCCCGGATGAAAAACTGTTTTTT. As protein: CASSPPLGVPDEKLFF.

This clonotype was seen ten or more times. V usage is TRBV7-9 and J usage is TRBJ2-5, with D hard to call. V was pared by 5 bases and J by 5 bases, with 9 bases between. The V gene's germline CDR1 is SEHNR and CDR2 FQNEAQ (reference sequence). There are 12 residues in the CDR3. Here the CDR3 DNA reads TGTGCCAGCAGCAGCAGACGGGAGACCCAGTACTTC. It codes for CASSSRRETQYF.

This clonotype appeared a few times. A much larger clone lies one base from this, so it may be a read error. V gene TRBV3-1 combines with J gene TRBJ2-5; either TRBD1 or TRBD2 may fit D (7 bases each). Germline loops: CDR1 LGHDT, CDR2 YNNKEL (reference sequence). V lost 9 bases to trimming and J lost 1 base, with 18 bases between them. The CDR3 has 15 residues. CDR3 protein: CARGGIWTGQETQYF. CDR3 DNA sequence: TGTGCCAGGGGGGGGATTTGGACAGGCCAAGAGACCCAGTACTTC.

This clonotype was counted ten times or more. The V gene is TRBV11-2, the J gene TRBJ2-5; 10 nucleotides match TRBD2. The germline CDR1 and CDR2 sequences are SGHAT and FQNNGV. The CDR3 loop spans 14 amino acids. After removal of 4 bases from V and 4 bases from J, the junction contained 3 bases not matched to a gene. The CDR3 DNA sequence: TGTGCCAGCAGCTCCTCTAGCGGGGGAGAGACCCAGTACTTC. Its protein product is CASSSSSGGETQYF.

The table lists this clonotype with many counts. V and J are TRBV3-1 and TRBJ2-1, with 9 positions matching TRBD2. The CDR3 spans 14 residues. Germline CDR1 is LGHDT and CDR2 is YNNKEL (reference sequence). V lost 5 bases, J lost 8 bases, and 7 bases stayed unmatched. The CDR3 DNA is TGTGCCAGCAGCGGGTTAGCGGGAGCCGATGAGCAGTTCTTC. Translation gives CASSGLAGADEQFF.

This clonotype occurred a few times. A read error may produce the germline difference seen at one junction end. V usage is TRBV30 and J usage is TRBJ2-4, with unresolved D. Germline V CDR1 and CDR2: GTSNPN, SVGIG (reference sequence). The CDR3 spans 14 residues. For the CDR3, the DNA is TGTACCTGGAGTGTAAGCAGAACCATGAACATTCAGTACTTC. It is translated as CTWSVSRTMNIQYF.

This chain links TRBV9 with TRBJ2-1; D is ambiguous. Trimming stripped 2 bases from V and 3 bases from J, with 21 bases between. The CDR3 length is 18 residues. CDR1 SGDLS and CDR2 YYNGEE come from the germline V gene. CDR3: CASSVSLLSATHYNEQFF. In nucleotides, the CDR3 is TGTGCCAGCAGCGTGTCCCTGCTTTCAGCAACCCACTACAATGAGCAGTTCTTC.

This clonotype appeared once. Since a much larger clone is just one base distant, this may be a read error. CDR3 loop: CASSLARLGRGIMADTQYF. The CDR3 DNA sequence: TGCGCCAGCAGCTTGGCCCGCCTTGGGCGGGGGATCATGGCAGATACGCAGTATTTT. The chain recombines TRBV5-1 with TRBJ2-3; TRBD2 agrees at 7 bases. The trim removed 0 bases at V and 4 bases at J, leaving 17 bases unmatched. Germline CDR1 and CDR2: SGHRS and YFSETQ. The CDR3 is 19 residues long. Using reference TRBV5-1 and TRBJ2-3 for the parts outside the CDR3, the full variable domain is KAGVTQTPRYLIKTRGQQVTLSCSPISGHRSVSWYQQTPGQGLQFLFEYFSETQRNKGNFPGRFSGRQFSNSRSEMNVSTLELGDSALYLCASSLARLGRGIMADTQYFGPGTRLTVL.

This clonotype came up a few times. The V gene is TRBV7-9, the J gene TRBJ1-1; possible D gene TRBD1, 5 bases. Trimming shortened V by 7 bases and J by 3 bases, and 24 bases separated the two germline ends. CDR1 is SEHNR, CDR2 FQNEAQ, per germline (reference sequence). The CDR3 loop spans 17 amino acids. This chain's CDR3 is CASMPWGAPRLHTEAFF. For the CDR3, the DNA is TGTGCCAGCATGCCCTGGGGCGCGCCTAGGCTCCACACTGAAGCTTTCTTT.

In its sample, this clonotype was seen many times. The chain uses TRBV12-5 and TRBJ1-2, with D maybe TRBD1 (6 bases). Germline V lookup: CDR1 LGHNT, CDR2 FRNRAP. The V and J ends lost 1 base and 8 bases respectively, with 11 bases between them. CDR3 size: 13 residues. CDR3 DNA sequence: TGTGCTAGTGGTTTGGACAGGGTAGGCGGCTACACCTTC. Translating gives CASGLDRVGGYTF.

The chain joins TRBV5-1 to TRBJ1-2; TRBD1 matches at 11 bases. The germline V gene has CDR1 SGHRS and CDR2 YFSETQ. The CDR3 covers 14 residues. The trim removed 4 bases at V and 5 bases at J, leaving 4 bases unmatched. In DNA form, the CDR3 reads TGCGCCAGCAGCCAAGGACAGGGGGCGTATGGCTACACCTTC. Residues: CASSQGQGAYGYTF.

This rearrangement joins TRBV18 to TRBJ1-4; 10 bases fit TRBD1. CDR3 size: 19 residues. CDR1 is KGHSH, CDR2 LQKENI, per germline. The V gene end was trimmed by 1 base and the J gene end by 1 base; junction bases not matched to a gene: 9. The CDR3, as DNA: TGTGCCAGCTCACCACGCGCGACAGGGGGCGCAGGAACTAATGAAAAACTGTTTTTT. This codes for CASSPRATGGAGTNEKLFF.

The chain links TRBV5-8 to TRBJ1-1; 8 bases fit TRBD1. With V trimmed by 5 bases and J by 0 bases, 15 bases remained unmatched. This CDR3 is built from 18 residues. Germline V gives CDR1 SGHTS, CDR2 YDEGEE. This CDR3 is CASSEAPPGQGLNTEAFF. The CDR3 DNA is TGTGCCAGCAGTGAAGCACCTCCTGGACAGGGCCTGAACACTGAAGCTTTCTTT.

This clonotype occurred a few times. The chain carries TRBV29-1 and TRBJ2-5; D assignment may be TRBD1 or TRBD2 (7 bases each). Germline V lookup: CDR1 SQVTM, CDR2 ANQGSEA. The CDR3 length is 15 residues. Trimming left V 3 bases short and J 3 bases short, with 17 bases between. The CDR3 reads CSVDRGRGREETQYF. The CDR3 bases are TGCAGCGTTGATCGGGGGAGGGGGCGGGAAGAGACCCAGTACTTC.

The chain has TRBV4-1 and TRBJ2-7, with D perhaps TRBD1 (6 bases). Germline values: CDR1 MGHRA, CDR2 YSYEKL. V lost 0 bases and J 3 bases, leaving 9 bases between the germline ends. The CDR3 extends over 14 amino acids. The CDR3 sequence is CASSQDTGNYEQYF. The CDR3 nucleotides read TGCGCCAGCAGCCAAGATACAGGGAACTACGAGCAGTACTTC.

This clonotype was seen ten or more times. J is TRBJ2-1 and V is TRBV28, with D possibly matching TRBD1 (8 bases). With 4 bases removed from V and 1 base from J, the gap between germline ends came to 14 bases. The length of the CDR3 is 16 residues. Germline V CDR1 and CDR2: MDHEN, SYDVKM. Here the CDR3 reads CASSSSGQGSYNEQFF. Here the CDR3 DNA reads TGTGCCAGCAGTTCTAGCGGACAGGGATCCTACAATGAGCAGTTCTTC.

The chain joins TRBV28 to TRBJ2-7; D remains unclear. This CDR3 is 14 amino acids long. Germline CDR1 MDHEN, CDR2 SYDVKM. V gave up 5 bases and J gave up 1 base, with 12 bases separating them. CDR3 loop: CASSERLESYEQYF. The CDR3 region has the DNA TGTGCCAGCAGTGAGCGTCTGGAGTCCTACGAGCAGTACTTC.

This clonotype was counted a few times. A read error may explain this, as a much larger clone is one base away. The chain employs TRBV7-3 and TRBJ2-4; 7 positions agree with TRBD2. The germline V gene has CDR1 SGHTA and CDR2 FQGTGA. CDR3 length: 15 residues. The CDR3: CASSLTGTTKNIRYF. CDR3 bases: TGTGCCAGCAGCTTAACCGGGACTACCAAAAACATTCGGTACTTC.

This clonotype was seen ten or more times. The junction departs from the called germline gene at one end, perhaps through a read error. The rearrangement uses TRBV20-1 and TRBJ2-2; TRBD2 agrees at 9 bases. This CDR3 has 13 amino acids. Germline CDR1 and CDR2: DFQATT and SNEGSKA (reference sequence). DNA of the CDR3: TGCAGTGCTGGACTAGCGAAGACCGGGGAGCTGTTTTTT. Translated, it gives CSAGLAKTGELFF.

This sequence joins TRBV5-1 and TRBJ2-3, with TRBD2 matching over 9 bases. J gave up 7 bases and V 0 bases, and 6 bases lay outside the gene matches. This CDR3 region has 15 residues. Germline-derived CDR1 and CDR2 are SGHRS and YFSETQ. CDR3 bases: TGCGCCAGCAGCTTGGGAGATAGCGGGGGACATACGCAGTATTTT. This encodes CASSLGDSGGHTQYF.

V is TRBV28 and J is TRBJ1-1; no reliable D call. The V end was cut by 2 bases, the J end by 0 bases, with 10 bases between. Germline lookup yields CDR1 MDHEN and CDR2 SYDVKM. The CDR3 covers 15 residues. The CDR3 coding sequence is TGTGCCAGCAGTTTAGAGACAATCCTGAACACTGAAGCTTTCTTT. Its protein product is CASSLETILNTEAFF.

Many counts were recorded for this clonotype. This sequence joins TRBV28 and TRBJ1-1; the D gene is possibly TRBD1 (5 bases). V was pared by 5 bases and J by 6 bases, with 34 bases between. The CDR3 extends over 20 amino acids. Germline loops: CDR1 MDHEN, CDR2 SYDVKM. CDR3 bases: TGTGCCAGCAGTCCCCTACGTACCTCCCTCCGGGACGCCGGAGGAGCTGAAGCTTTCTTT. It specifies CASSPLRTSLRDAGGAEAFF.

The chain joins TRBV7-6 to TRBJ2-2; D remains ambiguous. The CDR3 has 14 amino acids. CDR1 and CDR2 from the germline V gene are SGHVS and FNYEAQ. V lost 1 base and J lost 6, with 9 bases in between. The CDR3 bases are TGTGCCAGCAGCTTAGTGCGTTTCTCCGGGGAGCTGTTTTTT. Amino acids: CASSLVRFSGELFF.